This T cell receptor beta chain was profiled in a study of CD8 T cells in ankylosing spondylitis. The study, taken as a whole, reports: A motif of 7 or 8 highly homologous TCR beta variants was seen as apparently characteristic of ankylosing spondylitis blood. It was reported that disease-linked clones were significantly enriched in matched ankylosing spondylitis synovial fluid.

The CDR3 runs 15 residues. The trim removed 4 bases at V and 4 bases at J, leaving 6 bases unmatched. Germline-derived CDR1 and CDR2 are SGHRS and YFSETQ. This clonotype showed up many times. Antigen: not known. TCRdb used MiXCR to reprocess the 5' RACE reads, holding one entry per CDR3 protein. The sample has a few hundred thousand distinct CDR3 sequences, roughly 20% seen once. The sequenced sample was blood, either unsorted or a sorted T cell fraction (not recorded which). The chain uses TRBV5-1 and TRBJ1-2; 11 bases are shared with TRBD1. The sequence was obtained from a male donor with ankylosing spondylitis or in good health (not recorded which). CDR3 sequence: CASSEGQGAFYGYTF. The CDR3 nucleotides read TGCGCCAGCAGCGAAGGACAGGGGGCGTTCTATGGCTACACCTTC.